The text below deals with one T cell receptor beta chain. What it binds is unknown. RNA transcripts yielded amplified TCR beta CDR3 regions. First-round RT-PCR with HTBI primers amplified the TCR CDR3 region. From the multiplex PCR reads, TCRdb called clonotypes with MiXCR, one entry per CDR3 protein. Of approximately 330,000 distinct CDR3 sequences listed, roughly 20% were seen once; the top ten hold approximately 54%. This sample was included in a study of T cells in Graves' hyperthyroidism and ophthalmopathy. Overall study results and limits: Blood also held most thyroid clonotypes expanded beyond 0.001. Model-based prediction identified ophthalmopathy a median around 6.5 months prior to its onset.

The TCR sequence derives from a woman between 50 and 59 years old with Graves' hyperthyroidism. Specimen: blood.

CDR3 region: CSARDHSQTQYF. CDR3 in DNA: TGCAGTGCTAGAGATCACAGCCAGACCCAGTACTTC. The V and J genes are TRBV20-1 and TRBJ2-5, with D uncertain. This CDR3 contains 12 residues. Germline loops: CDR1 DFQATT, CDR2 SNEGSKA (reference sequence). The ends were cut back, 0 bases at V and 6 bases at J, with 8 bases in the middle.